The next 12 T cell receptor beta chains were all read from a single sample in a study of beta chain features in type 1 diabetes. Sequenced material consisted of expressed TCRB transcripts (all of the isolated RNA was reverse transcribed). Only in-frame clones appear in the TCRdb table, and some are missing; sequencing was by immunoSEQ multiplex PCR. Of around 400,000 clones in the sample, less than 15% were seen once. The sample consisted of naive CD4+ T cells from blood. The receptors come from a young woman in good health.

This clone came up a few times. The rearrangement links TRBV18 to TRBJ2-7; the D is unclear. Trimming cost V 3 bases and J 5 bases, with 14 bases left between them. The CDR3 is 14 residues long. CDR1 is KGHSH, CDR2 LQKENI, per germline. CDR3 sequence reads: CASSPGRIGNEQYF. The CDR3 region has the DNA TGTGCCAGCTCACCGGGCAGGATAGGTAACGAGCAGTACTTC.

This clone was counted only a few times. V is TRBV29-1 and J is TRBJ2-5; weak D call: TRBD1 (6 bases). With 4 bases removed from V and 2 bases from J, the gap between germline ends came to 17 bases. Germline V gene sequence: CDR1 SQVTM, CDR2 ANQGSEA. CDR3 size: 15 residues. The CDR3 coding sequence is TGCAGCGTTGCGATGGGACACAACCCGCAAGAGACCCAGTACTTC. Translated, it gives CSVAMGHNPQETQYF.

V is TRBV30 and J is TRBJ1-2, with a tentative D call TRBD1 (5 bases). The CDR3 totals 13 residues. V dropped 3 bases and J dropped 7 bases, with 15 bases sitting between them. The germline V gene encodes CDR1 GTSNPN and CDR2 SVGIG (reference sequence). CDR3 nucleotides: TGTGCCTGGAGAAAGGGGCAGGGTGGTGGCTACACCTTC. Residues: CAWRKGQGGGYTF. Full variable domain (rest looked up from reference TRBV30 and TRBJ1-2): SQTIHQWPATLVQPVGSPLSLECTVEGTSNPNLYWYRQAAGRGLQLLFYSVGIGQISSEVPQNLSASRPQDRQFILSSKKLLLSDSGFYLCAWRKGQGGGYTFGSGTRLTVV.

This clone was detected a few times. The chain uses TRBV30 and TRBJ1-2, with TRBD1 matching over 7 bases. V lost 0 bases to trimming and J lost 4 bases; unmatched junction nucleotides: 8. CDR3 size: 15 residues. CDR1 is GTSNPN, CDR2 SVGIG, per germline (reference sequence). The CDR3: CAWSVGQGEAYGYTF. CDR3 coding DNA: TGTGCCTGGAGTGTGGGGCAGGGGGAGGCCTATGGCTACACCTTC.

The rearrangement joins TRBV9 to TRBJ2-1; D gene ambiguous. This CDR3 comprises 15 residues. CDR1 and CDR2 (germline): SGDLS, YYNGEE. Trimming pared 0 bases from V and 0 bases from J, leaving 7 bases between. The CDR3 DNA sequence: TGTGCCAGCAGCGTAGACTACCGCTCCTACAATGAGCAGTTCTTC. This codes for CASSVDYRSYNEQFF.

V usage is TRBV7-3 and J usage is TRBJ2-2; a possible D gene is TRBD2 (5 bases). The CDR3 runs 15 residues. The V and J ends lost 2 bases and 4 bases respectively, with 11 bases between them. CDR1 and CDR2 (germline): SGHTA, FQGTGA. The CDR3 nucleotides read TGTGCCAGCAGCTTAGTCGCGGGCCTCACCGGGGAGCTGTTTTTT. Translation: CASSLVAGLTGELFF.

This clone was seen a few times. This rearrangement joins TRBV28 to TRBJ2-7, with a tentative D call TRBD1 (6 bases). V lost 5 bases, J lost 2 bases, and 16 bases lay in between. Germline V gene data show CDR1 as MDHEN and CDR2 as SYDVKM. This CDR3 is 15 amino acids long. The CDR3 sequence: CASSPPGHATYEQYF. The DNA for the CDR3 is TGTGCCAGCAGTCCGCCGGGACACGCGACCTACGAGCAGTACTTC.

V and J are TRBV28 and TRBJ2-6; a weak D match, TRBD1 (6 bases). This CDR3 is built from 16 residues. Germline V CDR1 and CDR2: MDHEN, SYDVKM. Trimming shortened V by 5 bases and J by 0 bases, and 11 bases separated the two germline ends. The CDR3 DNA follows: TGTGCCAGCAGTAAACAGGGCCACTCTGGGGCCAACGTCCTGACTTTC. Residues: CASSKQGHSGANVLTF.

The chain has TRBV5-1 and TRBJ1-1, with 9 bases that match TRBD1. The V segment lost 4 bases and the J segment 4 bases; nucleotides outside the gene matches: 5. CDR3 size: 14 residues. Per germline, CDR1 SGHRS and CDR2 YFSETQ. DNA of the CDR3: TGCGCCAGCAGCCTGGAGACAGGGGGCACTGAAGCTTTCTTT. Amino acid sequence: CASSLETGGTEAFF.

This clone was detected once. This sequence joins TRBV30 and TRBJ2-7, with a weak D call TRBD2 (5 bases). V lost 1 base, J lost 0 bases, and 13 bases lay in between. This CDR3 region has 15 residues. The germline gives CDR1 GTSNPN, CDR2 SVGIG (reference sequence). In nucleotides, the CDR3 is TGTGCCTGGAGTGGAGTGAGAGGGAGCTCCTACGAGCAGTACTTC. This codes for CAWSGVRGSSYEQYF.

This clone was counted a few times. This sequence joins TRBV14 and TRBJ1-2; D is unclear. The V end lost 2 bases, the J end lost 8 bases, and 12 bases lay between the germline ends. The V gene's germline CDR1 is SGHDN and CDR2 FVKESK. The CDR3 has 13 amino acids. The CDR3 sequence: CASSQSVRMGYTF. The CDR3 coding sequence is TGTGCCAGCAGCCAAAGCGTCCGAATGGGCTACACCTTC.

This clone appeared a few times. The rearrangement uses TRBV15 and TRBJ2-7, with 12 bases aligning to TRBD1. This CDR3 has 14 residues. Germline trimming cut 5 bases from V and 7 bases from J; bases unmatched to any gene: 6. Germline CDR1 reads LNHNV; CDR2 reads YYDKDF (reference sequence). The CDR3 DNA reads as TGTGCCACCAGCCGGGGACAGGGGGCCCGGGAGCAGTACTTC. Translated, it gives CATSRGQGAREQYF.